Described below is a single T cell receptor (beta chain) sequence and its context. CDR3 length: 14 residues. The V gene end was trimmed by 6 bases and the J gene end by 6 bases; junction bases not matched to a gene: 5. Germline V gene lookup returns CDR1 SEHNR and CDR2 FQNEAQ (reference sequence). These data are taken from a study of blood T cells in healthy people across ages. Then a second PCR, running about 6 to 12 cycles, was carried out with a sample-barcoded 5' primer and a J-beta primer mix. TCRdb reprocessed the 5' RACE reads with MiXCR, giving one entry per CDR3 protein. The table includes some 800,000 distinct CDR3 sequences, 20% to 25% detected once. Healthy Caucasians from Russia aged roughly 6 to 90 served as donors. Total RNA amounts of at least 5.5 micrograms were extracted per sample. These sequences were also reported in another study, on T cells of mothers and their children. That report adds: There were over 9.5 million TCR beta CDR3 reads from each mother and a few million from each child.

The source is a boy younger than 18 in good health. The chain joins TRBV7-9 to TRBJ1-6; 7 bases line up with TRBD1. The specimen was blood. The CDR3 bases are TGTGCCAGCAGTCGGGACAGTCTTAATTCACCCCTCCACTTT. Translation gives CASSRDSLNSPLHF.